The 18 T cell receptor beta chains below come from one sample, sequenced in a study of beta chain features in type 1 diabetes. Study-wide results and caveats: Across all four CD4+ subsets, people with type 1 diabetes showed modestly shorter TCRB CDR3s.

Investigators reverse transcribed all isolated RNA, so they sequenced expressed TCRB transcripts. The repertoire was sequenced with immunoSEQ multiplex PCR; TCRdb's copy has only in-frame clones and lacks some. The table includes roughly 180,000 clones, approximately 8% detected once. No antigen has been assigned to these receptors. The specimen sequenced was central memory CD4+ T cells from blood. These receptors were obtained from a woman aged 35 to 49 with type 1 diabetes.

This clone was seen many times. This chain uses TRBV5-5 with TRBJ2-4; the D gene is possibly TRBD1 (5 bases). CDR1 is SGHKS and CDR2 is YYEKEE in the germline V gene (reference sequence). V lost 0 bases and J 7 bases, leaving 5 bases between the germline ends. The CDR3 is 12 residues long. The CDR3 coding sequence is TGTGCCAGCAGCTTGGAGGGGAACATTCAGTACTTC. Encoded protein: CASSLEGNIQYF.

This chain uses TRBV4-3 with TRBJ1-6; 7 positions agree with TRBD1. This CDR3 has 15 residues. Germline V gene data show CDR1 as LGHNA and CDR2 as YSLEER. V lost 6 bases to trimming and J lost 5 bases; unmatched junction nucleotides: 7. The CDR3 DNA reads as TGCGCCAGCAGGGTTGGGACAGAGCATAATTCACCCCTCCACTTT. This translates into CASRVGTEHNSPLHF.

This chain joins TRBV6-6 and TRBJ2-1; 7 bases map to TRBD2. Trimming removed 2 bases from V and 8 bases from J; junction bases left unmatched: 9. Germline lookup yields CDR1 MNHNY and CDR2 SVGAGI (reference sequence). The CDR3 extends over 15 amino acids. Here the CDR3 reads CASSYEAGRTDEQFF. CDR3 sequence (DNA): TGTGCCAGCAGTTACGAAGCGGGAAGGACCGATGAGCAGTTCTTC.

This clone has more than one count but fewer than ten. V is TRBV27 and J is TRBJ1-5, with 8 positions matching TRBD1. The ends lost 4 bases at V and 4 bases at J; junction bases unmatched: 9. CDR1 MNHEY and CDR2 SMNVEV come from the germline V gene (reference sequence). The CDR3 consists of 16 residues. DNA of the CDR3: TGTGCCAGCAGTTCCAACGACAGGGGTAGTAATCAGCCCCAGCATTTT. Its translation: CASSSNDRGSNQPQHF.

Written as DNA, the CDR3 is TGTGCCAGCAGCTCCCGGGACTTGGGGGGCGAGCAGTACTTC. Protein sequence: CASSSRDLGGEQYF. The chain uses TRBV11-2 and TRBJ2-7; weak D call: TRBD2 (6 bases). CDR3 length: 14 amino acids. With 4 bases removed from V and 6 bases from J, the gap between germline ends came to 16 bases. Germline V gives CDR1 SGHAT, CDR2 FQNNGV. The full variable domain, with the rest looked up from reference TRBV11-2 and TRBJ2-7, is EAGVAQSPRYKIIEKRQSVAFWCNPISGHATLYWYQQILGQGPKLLIQFQNNGVVDDSQLPKDRFSAERLKGVDSTLKIQPAKLEDSAVYLCASSSRDLGGEQYFGPGTRLTVT.

The V call is TRBV9, the J call TRBJ2-7; tentative D call: TRBD2 (5 bases). Trimming pared 4 bases from V and 4 bases from J, leaving 12 bases between. The germline V gene has CDR1 SGDLS and CDR2 YYNGEE. This CDR3 spans 13 amino acids. The CDR3 bases are TGTGCCAGCAGCTCGAGGTCGGGGTACGAGCAGTACTTC. Its protein product is CASSSRSGYEQYF.

This clone was seen many times. The V and J genes are TRBV29-1 and TRBJ2-2, with D tentatively TRBD1 (6 bases). The V gene lost 7 bases and the J gene lost 0 bases, with 12 bases spanning the gap. Germline lookup yields CDR1 SQVTM and CDR2 ANQGSEA. The CDR3 has 14 amino acids. The CDR3 here is CSARTGSNTGELFF. In nucleotides, the CDR3 is TGCAGCGCCAGAACAGGGTCGAACACCGGGGAGCTGTTTTTT.

The chain is built from TRBV11-2 and TRBJ2-7; 7 positions agree with TRBD1. The CDR3 has 14 amino acids. Germline V lookup: CDR1 SGHAT, CDR2 FQNNGV. Trimming at V came to 7 bases and at J to 0 bases, leaving 6 bases not matched to a gene. The chain's CDR3 is CASKGQLSSYEQYF. The CDR3 DNA reads as TGTGCCAGCAAGGGACAGCTAAGCTCCTACGAGCAGTACTTC.

The V gene is TRBV5-4, the J gene TRBJ2-7; 7 bases are a match to TRBD2. The CDR3 runs 14 residues. In germline, CDR1 is SGHNT, CDR2 YYREEE (reference sequence). V shed 1 base and J 5 bases; nucleotides not matched to a gene: 6. In nucleotides, the CDR3 is TGTGCCAGCAGCTTGTCGGGGGGTCGGGACGAGCAGTACTTC. Translating it yields CASSLSGGRDEQYF.

This clone was picked up a small number of times. The chain couples TRBV5-1 to TRBJ2-7, with D maybe TRBD1 (6 bases). This CDR3 has 16 amino acids. Trimming shortened V by 2 bases and J by 7 bases, and 22 bases separated the two germline ends. Germline-derived CDR1 and CDR2 are SGHRS and YFSETQ. CDR3 DNA sequence: TGCGCCAGCAGCTTTGGTTCTCAGGGGTCTTACGCGGAGCAGTACTTC. Its protein is CASSFGSQGSYAEQYF. The variable domain in full, completed from reference TRBV5-1 and TRBJ2-7, reads KAGVTQTPRYLIKTRGQQVTLSCSPISGHRSVSWYQQTPGQGLQFLFEYFSETQRNKGNFPGRFSGRQFSNSRSEMNVSTLELGDSALYLCASSFGSQGSYAEQYFGPGTRLTVT.

The V and J genes are TRBV5-1 and TRBJ2-1; D gene unclear. With 4 bases removed from V and 10 bases from J, the gap between germline ends came to 18 bases. Germline assignment: CDR1 SGHRS and CDR2 YFSETQ. The CDR3 runs 14 residues. CDR3 loop: CASSPLGLVDEQFF. Here the CDR3 DNA reads TGCGCCAGCAGCCCGTTGGGCTTGGTAGACGAGCAGTTCTTC. Full variable domain (remainder filled in from reference TRBV5-1 and TRBJ2-1): KAGVTQTPRYLIKTRGQQVTLSCSPISGHRSVSWYQQTPGQGLQFLFEYFSETQRNKGNFPGRFSGRQFSNSRSEMNVSTLELGDSALYLCASSPLGLVDEQFFGPGTRLTVL.

Only a few counts were recorded for this clone. This rearrangement joins TRBV4-1 to TRBJ2-3; 10 bases fit TRBD2. The V segment lost 0 bases and the J segment 5 bases; nucleotides outside the gene matches: 8. Germline CDR1 and CDR2: MGHRA and YSYEKL. The CDR3 has 17 residues. CDR3 sequence: CASSQEELAGWGDTQYF. The CDR3 DNA sequence: TGCGCCAGCAGCCAAGAAGAACTAGCGGGGTGGGGAGATACGCAGTATTTT.

This clone was picked up a small number of times. V usage is TRBV15 and J usage is TRBJ1-5, with D tentatively TRBD1 (6 bases). The germline V gene has CDR1 LNHNV and CDR2 YYDKDF (reference sequence). The CDR3 extends over 17 amino acids. V was cut by 3 bases and J by 7 bases, with 22 bases left in between. The CDR3 region is CATSSFVYFRQEQPQHF. The CDR3 coding sequence is TGTGCCACCAGCAGTTTTGTTTACTTTAGACAGGAACAGCCCCAGCATTTT. Together with reference TRBV15 and TRBJ1-5, the CDR3 gives the full variable domain: DAMVIQNPRYQVTQFGKPVTLSCSQTLNHNVMYWYQQKSSQAPKLLFHYYDKDFNNEADTPDNFQSRRPNTSFCFLDIRSPGLGDTAMYLCATSSFVYFRQEQPQHFGDGTRLSIL.

This clone has only a few counts. The genes are TRBV4-3 and TRBJ1-5, with TRBD1 identical over 8 bases. This CDR3 region has 14 residues. CDR1 and CDR2 from the germline V gene are LGHNA and YSLEER. Trimming at V came to 3 bases and at J to 2 bases, leaving 0 bases not matched to a gene. The CDR3 loop reads CASSQGQGNQPQHF. In DNA form, the CDR3 reads TGCGCCAGCAGCCAGGGACAGGGCAATCAGCCCCAGCATTTT.

The chain carries TRBV28 and TRBJ1-2; 7 nucleotides match TRBD1. Trimming removed 6 bases from V and 8 bases from J; junction bases left unmatched: 9. The length of the CDR3 is 13 residues. Germline loops: CDR1 MDHEN, CDR2 SYDVKM. Here the CDR3 reads CASRPTGVEGYTF. The CDR3 coding sequence is TGTGCCAGCAGACCTACAGGGGTCGAAGGCTACACCTTC.

This clone was observed a handful of times. The V and J genes are TRBV29-1 and TRBJ1-2, with D possibly being TRBD1 (6 bases). Germline V gene lookup returns CDR1 SQVTM and CDR2 ANQGSEA. Trimming took off 5 bases at V and 8 bases at J, with 33 bases between the two ends. The CDR3 length is 18 residues. This CDR3 is CSVSIETGINFGFMGYTF. In nucleotides, the CDR3 is TGCAGCGTTTCGATAGAAACAGGGATCAATTTCGGGTTTATGGGCTACACCTTC.

This clone was picked up a small number of times. V and J are TRBV9 and TRBJ2-3; 11 nucleotides agree with TRBD2. Germline loops: CDR1 SGDLS, CDR2 YYNGEE. The CDR3 covers 16 residues. J lost 2 bases, V lost 4 bases, and 6 bases had no gene match. CDR3 coding DNA: TGTGCCAGCAGCCTAGCGACTAGCGGGGTCACAGATACGCAGTATTTT. Encoded protein: CASSLATSGVTDTQYF. Supplemented by reference TRBV9 and TRBJ2-3, the full variable domain reads DSGVTQTPKHLITATGQRVTLRCSPRSGDLSVYWYQQSLDQGLQFLIQYYNGEERAKGNILERFSAQQFPDLHSELNLSSLELGDSALYFCASSLATSGVTDTQYFGPGTRLTVL.

This clone was picked up a small number of times. The chain links TRBV5-1 to TRBJ2-7, with a tentative D call TRBD2 (7 bases). From germline, CDR1 is SGHRS and CDR2 YFSETQ. The CDR3 consists of 16 residues. Trimming removed 4 bases from V and 7 bases from J, with 24 bases in between. The CDR3 coding sequence is TGCGCCAGCAGCCCGACGGGGGGCTCCCCATCGGGGGAGCAGTACTTC. Residues: CASSPTGGSPSGEQYF.